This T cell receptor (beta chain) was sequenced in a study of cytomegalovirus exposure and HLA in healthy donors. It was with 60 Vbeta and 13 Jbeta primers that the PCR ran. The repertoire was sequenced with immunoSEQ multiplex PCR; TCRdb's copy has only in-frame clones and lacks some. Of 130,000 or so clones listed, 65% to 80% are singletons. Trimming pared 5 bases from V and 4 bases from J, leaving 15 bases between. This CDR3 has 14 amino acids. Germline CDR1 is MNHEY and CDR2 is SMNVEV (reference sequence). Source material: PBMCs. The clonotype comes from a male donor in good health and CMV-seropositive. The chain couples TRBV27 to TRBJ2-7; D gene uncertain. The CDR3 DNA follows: TGTGCCAGCAGTAGATCCCCTCCCGGGTACGAGCAGTACTTC. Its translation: CASSRSPPGYEQYF.